Below are 22 T cell receptor beta chains sequenced from a single sample in a study of shared clonotypes between healthy human individuals. The table came from immunoSEQ multiplex PCR; TCRdb's copy has only in-frame clones and leaves some out. The sample consists of millions of clones, roughly 95% of them appearing once. Sequenced input: naive CD4+ T cells sorted from blood. This sample's subset: CD45RA+ positively selected. Receptor source: a man between 18 and 29 years old in good health.

This clone was seen a single time. J is TRBJ1-6 and V is TRBV6-1; TRBD1 might be the D (5 bases). V lost 0 bases, J lost 0 bases, and 9 bases lay in between. There are 17 residues in the CDR3. CDR1 is MNHNS and CDR2 is SASEGT in the germline V gene. DNA for the CDR3: TGTGCCAGCAGTGAAGCGGGGGGAAGCTCCTATAATTCACCCCTCCACTTT. Translation: CASSEAGGSSYNSPLHF.

The chain combines TRBV4-1 with TRBJ1-6; D call uncertain. This CDR3 region has 16 residues. CDR1 is MGHRA, CDR2 YSYEKL, per germline. V was pared by 0 bases and J by 4 bases, with 10 bases between. The CDR3 protein is CASSQDRNGYNSPLHF. The DNA for the CDR3 is TGCGCCAGCAGCCAAGATCGAAACGGATATAATTCACCCCTCCACTTT.

V gene TRBV9 combines with J gene TRBJ1-2, with a possible D match to TRBD1 (6 bases). Germline-derived CDR1 and CDR2 are SGDLS and YYNGEE. Trimming took off 4 bases at V and 8 bases at J, with 9 bases between the two ends. There are 11 residues in the CDR3. The CDR3 DNA is TGTGCCAGCAGCACCGGACAGGGCTACACCTTC. It yields the protein CASSTGQGYTF.

V gene TRBV21-1 combines with J gene TRBJ2-7; the listed D gene, TRBD1, was not tested against the DNA. TRBV21-1 is flagged as a pseudogene. CDR3 length: 12 residues. CDR3 in amino acids: CASSIQDYEQYF. The CDR3 nucleotides read TGTGCCAGCAGCATACAGGACTACGAGCAGTACTTC.

Points on this clone: Other DNA sequences in this specimen translate into the identical CDR3. This chain connects TRBV7-2 to TRBJ1-1; TRBD1 aligns across 7 bases. Unmatched junction bases numbered 2, after V lost 0 bases and J lost 4 bases. The length of the CDR3 is 14 residues. The germline CDR1 and CDR2 sequences are SGHTA and FQGNSA. In DNA form, the CDR3 reads TGTGCCAGCAGCTTAGCGGCAGGGGGCACTGAAGCTTTCTTT. Its translation is CASSLAAGGTEAFF.

This clone has just one count. The DNA for the CDR3 is TGTGCCAGCAGCCCAGAGGGGACCGGGGAGCTGTTTTTT. Translated: CASSPEGTGELFF. This chain joins TRBV7-9 and TRBJ2-2; D tentatively fits TRBD1 or TRBD2 (5 bases each). Trimming shortened V by 5 bases and J by 5 bases, and 9 bases separated the two germline ends. The length of the CDR3 is 13 residues. The V gene's germline CDR1 is SEHNR and CDR2 FQNEAQ (reference sequence).

This clone was seen a few times. This chain links TRBV9 with TRBJ1-1; 10 nucleotides match TRBD1. V shed 4 bases, J shed 10 bases, and the junction held 7 bases outside the gene matches. Germline V gives CDR1 SGDLS, CDR2 YYNGEE. The CDR3 is made up of 13 amino acids. The CDR3 loop is CASSPGQGTGAFF. The CDR3 DNA reads as TGTGCCAGCAGCCCGGGACAGGGGACAGGAGCTTTCTTT.

The rearrangement links TRBV18 to TRBJ2-7; the D gene is possibly TRBD2 (5 bases). This CDR3 is 15 amino acids long. Germline V gene sequence: CDR1 KGHSH, CDR2 LQKENI. V was shortened by 3 bases and J by 5 bases, with 17 bases between the two germline ends. CDR3 protein: CASSPPARVGDEQYF. The CDR3 bases are TGTGCCAGCTCACCTCCCGCGAGGGTGGGCGACGAGCAGTACTTC.

V usage is TRBV10-2 and J usage is TRBJ1-6; D is unresolved. Trimming stripped 6 bases from V and 10 bases from J, with 10 bases between. CDR1 WSHSY and CDR2 SAAADI come from the germline V gene. The CDR3 contains 12 residues. CDR3: CASRVIGSPLHF. CDR3 sequence (DNA): TGCGCCAGCAGAGTTATCGGGTCACCCCTCCACTTT.

For the CDR3, the DNA is TGTGCCAGTAGTATCGACAGCCTGAATCAGCCCCAGCATTTT. Protein product: CASSIDSLNQPQHF. The rearrangement links TRBV19 to TRBJ1-5; D possibly corresponds to TRBD1 (5 bases). The germline V gene has CDR1 LNHDA and CDR2 SQIVND (reference sequence). The CDR3 is made up of 14 amino acids. V gave up 3 bases and J gave up 4 bases, with 10 bases separating them.

This clone has a single count. The genes are TRBV5-1 and TRBJ2-1; D is perhaps TRBD1 (6 bases). Germline V gives CDR1 SGHRS, CDR2 YFSETQ. The V end lost 0 bases, the J end lost 0 bases, and 13 bases lay between the germline ends. The CDR3 covers 17 residues. CDR3 loop: CASSLGATGSSYNEQFF. The CDR3 DNA sequence: TGCGCCAGCAGCTTGGGTGCGACAGGAAGCTCCTACAATGAGCAGTTCTTC.

The gene calls are TRBV27 and TRBJ1-1; 7 bases fit TRBD1. The CDR3 totals 14 residues. Trimming removed 5 bases from V and 5 bases from J; junction bases left unmatched: 8. Germline CDR1 and CDR2: MNHEY and SMNVEV (reference sequence). CDR3 sequence reads: CASSRQGRVTEAFF. CDR3 sequence (DNA): TGTGCCAGCAGTCGACAGGGTCGAGTGACTGAAGCTTTCTTT.

This clone appeared a few times. The sample holds other DNA sequences that translate to the same CDR3. The chain carries TRBV5-1 and TRBJ2-5; no reliable D call. V lost 0 bases, J lost 2 bases, and 5 bases lay in between. Germline V gene data show CDR1 as SGHRS and CDR2 as YFSETQ. The CDR3 runs 13 residues. This CDR3 is CASSLARQETQYF. CDR3 nucleotide sequence: TGCGCCAGCAGCTTGGCCAGGCAAGAGACCCAGTACTTC.

CDR3 in amino acids: CASSDQGLAGGRLFF. In nucleotides, the CDR3 is TGTGCCAGCAGTGACCAAGGACTAGCGGGGGGGCGGCTGTTTTTT. The genes are TRBV25-1 and TRBJ2-2, with 15 bases that match TRBD2. The CDR3 is 15 residues long. Unmatched junction bases numbered 6, after V lost 3 bases and J lost 13 bases. Germline CDR1 reads MGHDK; CDR2 reads SYGVNS.

This chain joins TRBV2 and TRBJ2-5; D not resolved. V dropped 4 bases and J dropped 4 bases, with 16 bases sitting between them. This CDR3 contains 15 residues. Per germline, CDR1 SNHLY and CDR2 FYNNEI. CDR3 sequence (DNA): TGTGCCAGCAGTGTAACCAGCGAGCTAGGAGAGACCCAGTACTTC. Translated, it gives CASSVTSELGETQYF.

The rearrangement uses TRBV7-9 and TRBJ1-4; D is possibly TRBD1 (5 bases). Germline assignment: CDR1 SEHNR and CDR2 FQNEAQ (reference sequence). There are 16 residues in the CDR3. Trimming pared 6 bases from V and 3 bases from J, leaving 17 bases between. CDR3 sequence (DNA): TGTGCCAGCAGTATAAATTGGGACCGACCTAATGAAAAACTGTTTTTT. Translation gives CASSINWDRPNEKLFF. The entire variable domain, with the rest obtained from reference TRBV7-9 and TRBJ1-4, is as follows: DTGVSQNPRHKITKRGQNVTFRCDPISEHNRLYWYRQTLGQGPEFLTYFQNEAQLEKSRLLSDRFSAERPKGSFSTLEIQRTEQGDSAMYLCASSINWDRPNEKLFFGSGTQLSVL.

The chain links TRBV9 to TRBJ1-5, with D possibly being TRBD1 (6 bases). The CDR3 totals 15 residues. V lost 0 bases, J lost 6 bases, and 13 bases lay in between. Germline CDR1 is SGDLS and CDR2 is YYNGEE. CDR3 bases: TGTGCCAGCAGCGTAGCAGGGGAGGGTAGTCAGCCCCAGCATTTT. Translating it yields CASSVAGEGSQPQHF.

The chain uses TRBV5-1 and TRBJ1-2; D not certain. The germline V and J ends were trimmed by 5 bases and 5 bases, with 13 bases remaining between them. Per germline, CDR1 SGHRS and CDR2 YFSETQ. This CDR3 spans 13 amino acids. The CDR3 DNA reads as TGCGCCAGCAGAACCTTGGGTGATTATGGCTACACCTTC. Its translation: CASRTLGDYGYTF.

The CDR3 DNA reads TGTGCCAGCAGCAAACGGGACAGGAACACTGAAGCTTTCTTT. Translating gives CASSKRDRNTEAFF. This chain joins TRBV2 and TRBJ1-1; 7 nucleotides align to TRBD1. The CDR3 length is 14 residues. The ends lost 6 bases at V and 1 base at J; junction bases unmatched: 5. CDR1 is SNHLY and CDR2 is FYNNEI in the germline V gene.

This chain joins TRBV7-2 and TRBJ2-3, with D hard to call. This CDR3 spans 15 amino acids. V gave up 5 bases and J gave up 0 bases, with 12 bases separating them. CDR1 is SGHTA, CDR2 FQGNSA, per germline. CDR3 nucleotide sequence: TGTGCCAGCAGCCACGCCAGACTGAGCACAGATACGCAGTATTTT. It yields the protein CASSHARLSTDTQYF.

The rearrangement joins TRBV4-3 to TRBJ1-2; the match to TRBD1 covers 7 bases. V was pared by 2 bases and J by 4 bases, with 7 bases of the junction left unmatched. Per germline, CDR1 LGHNA and CDR2 YSLEER. The CDR3 has 15 residues. The CDR3 DNA follows: TGCGCCAGCAGCCAAACACAGGGGTTCGGCTATGGCTACACCTTC. Its protein product is CASSQTQGFGYGYTF.

Details on this clone: Other DNA sequences in this specimen translate into the identical CDR3. The chain is built from TRBV5-1 and TRBJ2-3; 8 nucleotides agree with TRBD2. The CDR3 is made up of 15 amino acids. The germline gives CDR1 SGHRS, CDR2 YFSETQ. The trim removed 2 bases at V and 1 base at J, leaving 3 bases unmatched. CDR3 loop: CASSFSGAGTDTQYF. CDR3 coding DNA: TGCGCCAGCAGCTTTAGCGGGGCTGGCACAGATACGCAGTATTTT.